This TCR beta chain came from a study of T cells of healthy individuals. V gave up 5 bases and J gave up 3 bases, with 10 bases separating them. This CDR3 contains 13 residues. Germline values: CDR1 SGHTA, CDR2 FQGNSA. This clonotype came up a few times. Via MiXCR, TCRdb re-called the 5' RACE reads, giving one row per CDR3 protein. The sample holds fewer than 70,000 distinct CDR3 sequences; roughly 14% are singletons and the top ten take more than 15%. The chain has TRBV7-2 and TRBJ2-5; D not certain. This receptor was identified in a human donor in good health. CDR3 protein: CASSPGIKETQYF. In nucleotides, the CDR3 is TGTGCCAGCAGCCCCGGAATCAAAGAGACCCAGTACTTC.